The T cell receptor beta chain under discussion was sequenced for a study of shared clonotypes between healthy human individuals. Overall study: Contributing individuals were a couple of females and three males aged 18 to 49.

Regarding the study as a whole: Generation probabilities of non-shared clonotypes were lower (relative to those shared by all four donors).

As concerns this clone: Its antigen is not identified.

From CD4+ cells came CD45RA+ naive and CD45RA-negative memory subsets. This CDR3 comprises 14 residues. Germline values: CDR1 SGHNT, CDR2 YYREEE (reference sequence). V was cut by 4 bases and J by 5 bases, with 15 bases left in between. Assay execution proceeded at the deep level. Sequencing used immunoSEQ multiplex PCR; TCRdb keeps in-frame clones, though not all of them. The table records roughly 1,000,000 clones, around 82% of them present only once. Sequencing was done on a sample of memory CD4+ T cells from PBMCs. The subset denotes: CD45RA-negative fraction. This TCR derives from a man aged 18 to 30 in good health. Some clones in this sample may be carry-over from other donors' samples. V and J are TRBV5-4 and TRBJ2-5, with D perhaps matching TRBD2 (7 bases). CDR3 coding DNA: TGTGCCAGCAGCCGGAAAGGGGGGGCTGAGACCCAGTACTTC. Translated: CASSRKGGAETQYF.